The text below deals with one TCR beta chain. This sample is part of a study of blood T cell repertoires in COVID-19. Study in general: Material from acute and convalescent COVID-19 was sourced from the United States, Italy and Spain.

Authors' analysis steps: Amplifying reference gene primers gave estimates of nucleated cell counts. Data came from immunoSEQ multiplex PCR; TCRdb stores just in-frame clones and leaves some out. V, J and clone size were drawn from that table, and D and trimming were deduced from the DNA. The sample includes tens of thousands of clones, 85% to 95% of them seen just once. This CDR3 region has 13 residues. The germline V and J ends were trimmed by 6 bases and 2 bases, with 10 bases remaining between them. Germline V gene lookup returns CDR1 LNHDA and CDR2 SQIVND (reference sequence). J is TRBJ2-5 and V is TRBV19; unclear D gene. This TCR derives from a man aged 70 or older with active COVID-19. The specimen sequenced was peripheral blood. The CDR3 DNA sequence: TGTGCCAGTAGGCGGTCTTCTCAAGAGACCCAGTACTTC. Its translation is CASRRSSQETQYF.